This T cell receptor (beta chain) derives from a study of early T cells in non-severe SARS-CoV-2 infection. Study at large: Whole-blood bulk RNA, unsorted, was sequenced, and chains were unpaired.

Tagging with unique molecular identifiers was applied to individual cDNA molecules. Using its own MiXCR run on the 5' RACE reads, TCRdb lists one record per CDR3 protein. The repertoire holds 50,000 to 70,000 distinct CDR3 sequences, with roughly an eighth as singletons. Germline CDR1 reads DFQATT; CDR2 reads SNEGSKA (reference sequence). CDR3 length: 14 amino acids. Details on this clonotype: No antigen is known for it. Germline is not matched at one junction end, which may reflect a read error.

General observations from the study: The VDJdb matching leaned toward anti-spike CD8 responses and overlooked private and CD4 specificities.

V usage is TRBV20-1 and J usage is TRBJ2-2, with 9 bases identical to TRBD2. The sample taken for sequencing was whole blood. The sequence was collected from an adult who was a healthcare worker with PCR-confirmed SARS-CoV-2 infection or an uninfected control (not recorded which). CDR3 residues: CGAREGTSPGELFF. CDR3 in DNA: TGCGGTGCTAGAGAAGGGACTAGCCCCGGGGAGCTGTTTTTT.